A single sample is the source of the 9 T cell receptor beta chains below, sequenced in a study of blood T cells in healthy people across ages. Using a J-beta primer mix together with a sample-barcoded 5' primer, a second PCR was run for roughly 7 to 12 cycles. TCRdb fed the 5' RACE reads into MiXCR, producing one record per CDR3 protein. The sample contains approximately 800,000 distinct CDR3 sequences, approximately 65% of which appear only once. Sequenced sample: blood. These receptors were obtained from a man aged 25-40 years in good health.

V and J are TRBV6-6 and TRBJ2-1, with D possibly being TRBD2 (5 bases). The CDR3 runs to 13 residues. In germline, CDR1 is MNHNY, CDR2 SVGAGI (reference sequence). V lost 8 bases, J lost 8 bases, and 16 bases lay in between. The CDR3 nucleotides are TGTGCCAGCGCAGAGGCGCGGCGGGATGAGCAGTTCTTC. It translates to CASAEARRDEQFF.

This chain links TRBV6-2 or TRBV6-3 with TRBJ2-7; D is undetermined. The CDR3 spans 14 residues. In germline, CDR1 is MNHEY, CDR2 SVGEGT. Between the trimmed V and J ends, which lost 5 bases and 2 bases, there was a span of 13 bases. The DNA for the CDR3 is TGTGCCAGCAGTGTTGACGGACCTCCCTACGAGCAGTACTTC. Its protein product is CASSVDGPPYEQYF.

The V and J genes are TRBV7-2 and TRBJ1-2; D is ambiguous. Trimming shortened V by 2 bases and J by 6 bases, and 19 bases separated the two germline ends. The CDR3 extends over 16 amino acids. The germline V gene encodes CDR1 SGHTA and CDR2 FQGNSA. CDR3 DNA sequence: TGTGCCAGCAGCTTAAACCCGACACCAATCAGAGATGGCTACACCTTC. Protein: CASSLNPTPIRDGYTF.

The chain is built from TRBV3-1 and TRBJ2-3; 10 bases fit TRBD2. Germline assignment: CDR1 LGHDT and CDR2 YNNKEL (reference sequence). J was trimmed by 2 bases and V by 3 bases; bases with no gene match: 11. The CDR3 loop spans 18 amino acids. CDR3 region: CASSQGVSTSGNTDTQYF. Written as DNA, the CDR3 is TGTGCCAGCAGCCAGGGAGTTTCAACTAGCGGGAACACAGATACGCAGTATTTT.

This sequence joins TRBV4-3 and TRBJ2-5, with D hard to call. This CDR3 is 14 amino acids long. V was clipped by 0 bases and J by 4 bases, with 9 bases between them. In germline, CDR1 is LGHNA, CDR2 YSLEER. This CDR3 is CASSQDNWGETQYF. CDR3 DNA: TGCGCCAGCAGCCAAGATAATTGGGGAGAGACCCAGTACTTC.

This chain links TRBV20-1 with TRBJ2-4, with D possibly TRBD1 on 6 matching bases. Germline assignment: CDR1 DFQATT and CDR2 SNEGSKA (reference sequence). V dropped 6 bases and J dropped 1 base, with 19 bases sitting between them. The CDR3 has 16 residues. The chain's CDR3 is CSAPPPGAWAKNIQYF. The CDR3 coding sequence is TGCAGTGCGCCACCCCCAGGGGCTTGGGCCAAAAACATTCAGTACTTC.

The J gene is TRBJ2-5, the V gene TRBV20-1, with D perhaps matching TRBD2 (6 bases). Judging by the DNA end, TRBJ2-7 fits better; the J call may be wrong. CDR3 length equals 16 residues. The germline CDR1 and CDR2 sequences are DFQATT and SNEGSKA (reference sequence). The CDR3 bases are TGCAGTGCTTCTAGGATCGGTGGAGGGGCCTACTACGAGCAGTACTTC. It is translated as CSASRIGGGAYYEQYF.

The gene calls are TRBV12-3 or TRBV12-4 and TRBJ2-1, with D maybe TRBD2 (8 bases). V shed 2 bases and J shed 8 bases, with 13 bases lying between them. The CDR3 is made up of 14 amino acids. The DNA of the CDR3 is TGTGCCAGCAGTTTACGGGAGGGGGCGCATGAGCAGTTCTTC. This codes for CASSLREGAHEQFF.

This clonotype was counted once. V usage is TRBV6-6 and J usage is TRBJ2-3; TRBD1 agrees at 9 bases. Germline assignment: CDR1 MNHNY and CDR2 SVGAGI (reference sequence). The CDR3 loop spans 16 amino acids. Germline trimming cut 2 bases from V and 2 bases from J; bases unmatched to any gene: 5. DNA of the CDR3: TGTGCCAGCAGTTACCTGGGGACAGGGACCACAGATACGCAGTATTTT. Protein product: CASSYLGTGTTDTQYF.